Reported below is one TCR beta chain. Its binding antigen is unknown. The sample holds no much larger clone one base away, and base qualities are not on file. The immunoSEQ Assay, a bias-controlled multiplex PCR, was used to amplify TCRbeta CDR3 regions from genomic DNA. The source study handled its data this way. Nucleated cell counts per sample were estimated from amplification of reference gene primers within the assay. To quantify the absolute abundance of each unique TCRbeta CDR3 rearrangement, sequence reads were collapsed and filtered. Productive Simpson clonality was computed per sample as the square root of Simpson's diversity index over productive rearrangements. TCRdb carries this immuneACCESS record with in-frame sequences only. Its versions omit some clonotypes, under half of them owing to an unresolved V gene in the studies checked, with the rest unexplained. V and J calls and clone size are those listed in that table; D and trimming were worked out from the DNA. For this sample there are about 220,000 clones; around four fifths appear just once. The biggest ten clones account for 15% to 20% of the sample.

This sample was taken from a study of blood T cell repertoires in COVID-19 (dated by TCRdb to the early 2020s). About the study as a whole: The collaborator samples originated in the United States, Italy and Spain and spanned the acute and convalescent phases of COVID-19. Deeply sampled blood TCRbeta repertoires from subjects exposed to, actively infected with, or recovered from COVID-19 were included in the dataset. HLA class I and class II types, where available, came from metadata supplied by the sample provider rather than from assay-based typing. A de-identified subject ID, COVID-19 status, age in years and sex were almost always included in the sample metadata. The samples were drawn from two sources: the first 160 participants of the ongoing ImmuneRACE study, and 1,254 subjects contributed by 6 global collaborators. The repertoires were made available in a free public database intended to serve as a resource for research on the immune response to SARS-CoV-2. The material from the prospective study consisted of cDNA or gDNA derived from T cells, B-cell-depleted T cells, or PBMCs.

According to the germline V gene, CDR1 reads SGDLS and CDR2 reads YYNGEE. The CDR3, from cysteine to phenylalanine, totals 15 residues. Only the CDR3 DNA stays, 45 bases, in frame from base 1. Relative to germline, V is 0 bases shorter and J is 0 bases shorter, with 9 bases between their ends. Each collaborating institution followed its own protocols to collect whole blood in K2EDTA tubes. For TCRbeta analysis, collaborators shipped samples as frozen whole blood, isolated PBMCs, or DNA extracted from either of those sample types. Broad study findings and their caveats: Clinical and demographic metadata were provided uncurated, with the amount varying by source and participant.

Sequencing was done on a sample of peripheral blood. The source is a man aged 30 to 39 with active or convalescent COVID-19. This sequence uses TRBV9 and TRBJ1-1, and TRBD1 may be the D gene, going by 6 matching bases. The CDR3 reads as follows: CASSVAGQMNTEAFF. The DNA sequence reads TGTGCCAGCAGCGTAGCGGGACAAATGAACACTGAAGCTTTCTTT.